Sequencing of this T cell receptor (beta chain) was carried out in a study of identical twins (dated by TCRdb to 2016 to 2018). Describing the broader study: To test whether fetal clonotypes persist, this study deep-sequenced TCR alpha and beta repertoires from monozygotic twins, from unrelated adults of various ages, and from cord blood. To rule out contamination, the twin experiments were replicated at different times with different library preparation protocols. Study-level results and caveats: In beta out-of-frame sequences, excess twin sharing was weaker, because having fewer shared sequences lowered the signal-to-noise ratio. Compared with coincidental sharing between unrelated individuals, out-of-frame TCR alpha sequences shared between twins showed an excess of sequences with low generation probability. Because the same donors could not be followed over many years, the conclusions depended on cross-sectional statistical analysis. In monozygotic twins, recombination models systematically underestimated out-of-frame TCR alpha sharing, but the models matched the sharing seen between unrelated individuals. Fewer insertions were carried by abundant cord blood beta clonotypes, a similar but weaker trend appeared in young adult naive repertoires, and no such trend appeared in memory repertoires. Invariant T cells such as MAIT and iNKT could partly confound zero-insertion analyses, although diverse VJ usage argued against such confounding for most clonotypes.

This clonotype was recorded a few times. No antigen is known for it. Base quality data are lacking; no much larger clone is found one base away. Every donor was a healthy Caucasian. Three pairs of female monozygotic twins, all aged roughly 18 to 30 years, made up the twin cohort. Peripheral blood mononuclear cells were used as the source from which RNA for TCR libraries was isolated. The receptor library was made with 5' RACE. TCRdb records Illumina HiSeq 2000 as the sequencer. A universal primer binding site was introduced by template switching, and a unique molecular identifier was present in the final cDNA, enabling accurate counting of TCR cDNA molecules. Specific primers in the conserved constant-segment region were used to synthesize first-strand cDNA for the TCR alpha and beta chains. To control for contamination, every cDNA library was double barcoded, receiving both a SMART-Mk sample barcode and Illumina barcodes. TruSeq adapter sequences, together with Illumina sample barcodes, were added in two successive PCR steps. The TCR alpha and beta cDNA libraries were sequenced on the Illumina HiSeq platform using custom primers. For the original study's pipeline: Raw reads were processed with MiGEC to extract unique molecular identifiers, and MiXCR was used to determine CDR3 positions. Recombination models were inferred per individual with the repgenHMM and IGoR tools using an EM algorithm. Shared clonotype analysis was performed with the tcR package in R, normalizing sharing by the product of cloneset sizes. To study raw recombination free of thymic and clonal selection effects, out-of-frame nonproductive sequences were analyzed. TCRdb reprocessing: public reads trimmed at Q25 with fastp, clones called with MiXCR, in-frame beta chains kept. Rows matching on CDR3 protein sequence are summarized as one entry with the most common DNA and genes. The authors' filters were not applied to this entry. The sample profile shows about 570,000 distinct CDR3 sequences; just under 10% of them were found once. Around 3.2% of the sample goes to the ten largest clones.

This sample also appeared in a second study, on yellow fever vaccine responses in identical twins. The second study, in turn, reports: The T cell response to vaccination in identical twins was reported by the authors to appear partly convergent and partly personalized. In the study, vaccine-responding T cell clones were precisely tracked in identical twins.

This sequence originates from a woman younger than 35 in good health. Sequencing input: PBMCs.

The CDR3 region reads CASSLPSYKETQYF. The DNA sequence follows: TGTGCCAGCAGCTTACCCAGCTACAAGGAGACCCAGTACTTC. The V and J genes are TRBV7-9 and TRBJ2-5, with the D segment identity uncertain. Taken from cysteine to phenylalanine, the CDR3 has 14 residues. CDR3 DNA only is kept here, 42 bases in frame from base 1. According to the germline V gene (reference sequence), CDR1 reads SEHNR and CDR2 reads FQNEAQ. V is clipped by 2 bases and J by 5 bases, and the sequence between their germline boundaries is 12 bases long.